This TCR beta chain was observed in a study of neurological immune-mediated disorders (dated by TCRdb to between 2019 and 2020). Background for the entire study: Among the 34 multiple sclerosis patients, relapsing-remitting MS was present in approximately 31 and secondary progressive MS was present in 3. Peripheral blood TCR-beta repertoires from HTLV-I-associated myelopathy (HAM/TSP) patients, multiple sclerosis patients and healthy controls were compared by UMI-based sequencing. Alongside PBMC samples, the set of some 98 TCR-beta libraries contained longitudinal samples, technical triplicates, and paired CD4+ and CD8+ T-cell subsets that had been sorted. Of the approximately 65 subjects in the cohort, around 14 were HAM/TSP patients, approximately 34 were multiple sclerosis patients, and around 20 were healthy controls.

Libraries from unsorted PBMCs were made from 2 million PBMCs kept in RNAlater at -80 degrees C until RNA extraction. The multiple sclerosis patients were enrolled in a US clinical protocol that evaluated disease progression with magnetic resonance imaging. Peripheral blood underwent Ficoll-Hypaque density gradient centrifugation to isolate PBMCs, which were then cryopreserved in liquid nitrogen. There are a few counts of this clonotype. No cognate antigen has been identified for it. Within one base of it there is no much larger clone, and no base qualities were kept. Study-wide findings and limitations: In a phylogenetic analysis, the repertoires of 18 out of 34 MS patients fell into a single cluster of related CDR3 sequences, pointing to a possible signature at the repertoire level. No identical CDR3 amino acid sequences were found to be shared among expanded clones across subjects, suggesting that TCR-beta repertoires were private in all groups. No association of the MS cluster with clinical or MRI features was observed, and the need for larger cohorts was stated by the authors. The highest TCR clonal expansion was observed in HAM/TSP patients, whereas the lowest was observed in MS patients, even when compared with healthy controls.

cDNA synthesis used template-switch 5'RACE with a primer carrying a 10-nucleotide random unique molecular identifier tagging each TCR transcript. Each sequencing run produced over 160 million TCR-beta sequences covering 15-18 subjects. Total RNA was extracted with the RNeasy kit. The KAPA Real-time Library Amplification kit was used to amplify TCR-beta VDJ regions with primers targeting the TCR constant region and the 5'RACE anchor. A first PCR added sample indexes and Illumina adaptors, after which a second PCR increased the library yield. After purification with Ampure beads, the TCR product of roughly 650 bp was size-selected on a 2% E-gel SizeSelection system. Before pooling, library quality was checked on a Bioanalyzer, concentration was measured with Qubit, and libraries were quantified with the Kapa Library Quantification kit. An Illumina HiSeq 2500 was used to sequence the libraries paired-end at 2 x 150 bp. To increase sequence diversity, roughly 24-31% phiX was spiked into each library pool. The authors processed their data as follows. Quality-filtered reads were processed with the UMI-based MiGEC pipeline, which removed over 75% of raw TCR sequences during error correction. VDJ genes were aligned to IMGT germline references, and each clonotype was defined by a unique CDR3 amino acid sequence together with V-J genes. VDJtools evaluated clonal expansion, Shannon diversity and CDR3 relatedness (CalcPairwiseDistances, ClusterSamples); CLCbio workbench built phylogenetic trees. Using coefficient-of-variation modelling across technical triplicates, the study counted a clone as expanded if it had at least 8 unique UMIs. TCRdb reanalyzed the raw reads on its own, using fastp at Q25 for trimming and MiXCR for clone calling, and kept in-frame beta chains. CDR3 protein duplicates are merged, each entry listing the most common genes and DNA. These V and J calls are TCRdb output, not the study's own analysis. The sample table lists about 46,000 distinct CDR3 sequences, 4% to 5.5% of them with a count of one. About 6% of the sample is held by the ten biggest clonotypes.

This TCR was recovered from a woman aged 60 to 75 with multiple sclerosis. The material sequenced was PBMCs.

The nucleotide sequence reads TGTGCCAGCAGTTACGAGCTGGCCGGGGAGCTGTTTTTT. Translated, this gives CASSYELAGELFF. The V and J segments used are TRBV6-5 and TRBJ2-2; too little of a D gene remains to name it. CDR1 MNHEY and CDR2 SVGAGI were looked up in the germline V gene. Including the terminal cysteine and phenylalanine, the CDR3 comprises 13 residues. This entry keeps only the CDR3 DNA: 39 bases, framed from base 1. The junction carries 7 bases between V and J, which are trimmed by 2 bases and 6 bases respectively.